This T cell receptor (beta chain) was obtained from a study of regulatory T cells in long-lasting Graves disease (dated by TCRdb to the early 2020s). Regarding the study in general: Persistent Graves' disease was defined as persistently positive TSH receptor autoantibodies together with antithyroid drug treatment for over 5 years. Peripheral blood TCR sequencing and RNA sequencing compared persistent Graves' disease patients with newly diagnosed Graves' disease patients. The study was conducted in China and was registered as a clinical trial. A total of some 35 samples underwent TCR sequencing, from about 13 patients with persistent Graves' disease and some 20 patients with newly diagnosed Graves' disease. In the clinical cohort, patients with persistent Graves' disease had used antithyroid drugs for an average of about 10 years. What the research found in general, with its limitations: Compared with newly diagnosed patients, persistent Graves' disease patients had lower TCR Shannon entropy and fewer highly expanded clones, which suggests clonal expansion. Because the primary lesion, thyroid tissue, could not be accessed, the study looked at peripheral blood alone. Only the TCR beta chain was sequenced and analyzed. TRBV28, TRBJ1-2 and TRBJ2-5 were preferentially used in persistent disease, while TRBV20-1 and TRBJ2-1 were favored in newly diagnosed disease. As a limitation, the authors acknowledged that the small sample size may reduce accuracy. A larger number of public clonotypes was shared among persistent patients (around 2,500) than among newly diagnosed patients (about 990).

Libraries were made using multiplex PCR. The sequencer listed for this sample is Illumina HiSeq 4000. TCR beta libraries were built with iRepertoire HTBI primers and Arm-PCR amplification of CDR3 regions. Before sequencing, the PCR products went through gel purification. For the original study's pipeline: A total of roughly 58 TRBV and 14 TRBJ segments were identified across samples and were used for gene usage analysis of CDR3 amino acid clonotypes. COPE and FqMerger were used to merge filtered high-quality paired reads into contigs. BLAST was used to align contigs to the IMGT TRBV, TRBD and TRBJ reference genes, and CDR3 was defined following IMGT. Highly expanded clones were defined as clonotypes with a frequency above 0.1%. Shannon entropy served as the measure of repertoire diversity, while the Gini coefficient captured V-J evenness. Public clonotypes were defined as clonotypes shared by more than one individual. The raw public data were reprocessed by TCRdb itself: fastp quality trimming at Q25, MiXCR clonotype calling, in-frame beta chains only. Every distinct CDR3 protein forms one entry, paired with its most common genes and DNA. These V and J calls rely on TCRdb rather than the paper's analysis. The sample table lists approximately 470,000 distinct CDR3 sequences, around 21% of them with a count of one. The ten top clones hold roughly 8% of the sample.

The time point label, read with the paper, signifies: persistent/refractory GD, antithyroid drugs over 5 years with positive TRAb. For both TCR sequencing and RNA sequencing, RNA was extracted from PBMCs using TRIzol. The diagnosis of Graves' disease followed American Thyroid Association guidelines. Patients for the study were recruited at an endocrinology department in Xi'an, China. From each patient, 8 to 10 milliliters of peripheral blood was collected into an EDTA anticoagulant tube. Ficoll Paque Plus density gradient separation was used to isolate PBMCs, and no further T cell sorting was performed. RNA quality was checked with an Agilent 2100 Bioanalyzer and agarose gel, and concentration with a NanoDrop 2000. This clonotype was counted a few times. Which antigen it targets is not known. Base qualities were left out, and no much larger clone turns up one base away. Sequences SGHAT (CDR1) and FQNNGV (CDR2) are obtained from the germline V gene. Counted from cysteine to phenylalanine, this CDR3 has 15 amino acids. Left in the record is the CDR3 DNA by itself, 45 bases read in frame from the first base. The germline V and J ends show losses of 5 bases and 5 bases respectively, and no gene match explains 6 bases of the junction.

The source is a female donor with Graves disease. The chain uses TRBV11-2 and TRBJ2-2; TRBD2 agrees with 9 junctional bases. The starting material was peripheral blood mononuclear cells (PBMCs), obtained when the disease was refractory, from a patient treated with antithyroid drugs. The CDR3 reads CASSTGLAPTGELFF. The DNA sequence reads TGTGCCAGCAGCACTGGACTAGCGCCTACCGGGGAGCTGTTTTTT.